The present T cell receptor beta chain was sequenced within a study of blood T cell repertoires in COVID-19. Background on the study: COVID-19 samples, acute and convalescent, were from the United States, Italy and Spain. PBMCs, B-cell-depleted T cells, or T cells were the source of the cDNA or gDNA that made up the material.

Authors' analysis steps: Estimated nucleated cell counts came from reference gene primer amplification. TCRdb's copy holds only in-frame clones and misses some; the assay was immunoSEQ multiplex PCR. The DNA was the basis for D and trimming; V, J and clone size are from that table. The data hold under 300,000 clones, with roughly 84% observed a single time. This receptor was taken from a woman in her thirties or forties who had recovered from COVID-19. Source material: peripheral blood.

CDR3 nucleotide sequence: TGCGCCAGCAGGGTAGAGGGGGCAAGAAACACCATATATTTT. This codes for CASRVEGARNTIYF. This sequence joins TRBV5-1 and TRBJ1-3; 7 bases are a match to TRBD1. V shed 5 bases and J 5 bases; nucleotides not matched to a gene: 7. The CDR3 runs to 14 residues. CDR1 is SGHRS, CDR2 YFSETQ, per germline.